Described below is a single T cell receptor beta chain sequence and its context. Its antigen remains undetermined. Base qualities are missing; no much larger clone stands one base away. TCR CDR3 regions were amplified from genomic DNA by multiplex PCR using the deep immunoSEQ assay. For each cell subset, the extracted genomic DNA was distributed evenly across all wells of several immunoSEQ 96-well plates, and each plate served as one replicate. For sorted subsets, around 200 ng genomic DNA, equal to some 30,000 T cell genomes, was loaded into each replicate PCR. Purified libraries were quantified with a Qubit 3.0 fluorometer, sized on a Bioanalyzer 2100, and re-quantified with the KAPA Library Quantification kit. Each immunoSEQ 96-well plate was sequenced on its own single-read 150-cycle Illumina NextSeq 550 flow cell. Per the source publication's procedure: Because only junctional sequences without quality scores were contained in the immunoSEQ output, filtering matching that applied to full-length reads could not be performed. Sequences were annotated with PyIR, a Python wrapper for IgBLAST v1.9, and V/J genes and CDR3 were assigned using IMGT germline references. Reads were filtered out if the reads had weak V/J assignments (E-value above 1e-6), no CDR3, stop codons, out-of-frame junctions, or ambiguous translated residues. V3J clonotypes were defined as sequences sharing an identical inferred V gene, J gene, and CDR3 amino acid sequence. Percentage overlap between repertoires was computed as shared unique clonotypes divided by the size of the smaller repertoire. Repertoire richness was assessed with RTK rarefaction, the Chao1 estimator, and Recon v2.1 estimates of unobserved clonotypes. Generation probabilities were computed with OLGA for all TCRbeta clonotypes obtained by the gDNA method from several donors. TCRdb mirrors the immuneACCESS table, restricted to in-frame sequences. Some clones are absent from its copies; in checked studies, under half trace to an unresolved V gene, and the reason for the others is unknown. V, J and clone size are those of that table, while D and trimming were read from the DNA. The sample table records about 680,000 clones; about 90% of these occur just once. 24% of the sample is held by the ten biggest clonotypes.

CD8 naive samples were obtained by positive selection for CCR7 among CD45RO-negative cells, yielding a CD45RA+CCR7+ population from which TemRA cells were excluded. Donors were healthy HIV-negative adults with no recently reported acute infections or vaccinations. Only Caucasian adults living in Nashville, Tennessee, USA were represented among the donors. Blood was collected by leukapheresis, and PBMCs were isolated by Ficoll-Histopaque density gradient centrifugation and then cryopreserved in liquid nitrogen vapor phase. Analytical flow cytometry was used to check the purity and quantity of each magnetically sorted T cell population. Each sorted fraction had its genomic DNA isolated and then quantified by UV absorbance on a Nanodrop 2000c. V gives up 5 bases and J gives up 8 bases, and the segment between their germline ends measures 12 bases. From the cysteine through the phenylalanine, the CDR3 covers 12 amino acids. Only the CDR3 DNA is retained, 36 bases long and in frame from the first base. CDR1 SQVTM and CDR2 ANQGSEA are derived from the germline V gene.

This sample was taken from a study of shared clonotypes between healthy human individuals (TCRdb year 2020). Background for the entire study: A couple of women and a few men aged 18 to 49 years were included in the cohort. For each donor, CD4 naive and CD4 memory were each given three plates, CD8 naive was given two plates, and CD8 memory was given one plate. To estimate repertoire size and how much clonotype sharing occurs between individuals, the study deeply sequenced the blood TCR repertoires of 4 to 6 healthy adults. To increase sequencing depth and limit assay-specific biases, different laboratories used diverse techniques to prepare libraries and sequence TCR repertoires. Per donor, leukapheresis produced somewhere between about 0.9 and 10 billion PBMCs.

Paper-wide results and their limitations: The small number of donors limited the genetic and exposure-history diversity represented. Incomplete sequencing was indicated by rarefaction of sorted-subset datasets, despite the large sequencing depth. Naive subsets generally had larger estimated clonotype richness than memory subsets did. Compared with non-shared clonotypes, clonotypes shared by all four sorted-subset donors had higher generation probabilities. Pairwise subsampling indicated that sequencing depth was expected to affect the degree of clonotype sharing among donors. Sampling was limited to blood, and TCR repertoires in tissue likely differ from TCR repertoires in blood. Sharing across four donors was observed for 5% to 6.5% of naive CD4, over 3% of naive CD8, around 2.5% of memory CD4, and over 0.3% of memory CD8 clonotypes.

The V and J segments used are TRBV29-1 and TRBJ1-4; no D segment can be confidently identified. The receptor was derived from a young man in good health. The sequenced sample was naive CD8+ T cells sorted from blood. What this sample's cell subset or site label stands for: CD45RA+CCR7+. The CDR3 amino acid sequence is: CSVSYYGEKLFF. The nucleotide sequence reads TGCAGCGTTTCATATTATGGGGAAAAACTGTTTTTT. Reference TRBV29-1 and TRBJ1-4 genes cover what lies past the CDR3, so the full variable domain is SAVISQKPSRDICQRGTSLTIQCQVDSQVTMMFWYRQQPGQSLTLIATANQGSEATYESGFVIDKFPISRPNLTFSTLTVSNMSPEDSSIYLCSVSYYGEKLFFGSGTQLSVL.